Following are 9 T cell receptor beta chains from one sample sequenced in a study of blood T cell repertoires in COVID-19 (dated by TCRdb to 2020 to 2022). To prepare the library, the immunoSEQ multiplex PCR assay was applied. TCRdb's version of the immuneACCESS table is confined to in-frame rearrangements and falls short of the full clone set. An unresolved V gene accounts for under half of the shortfall where checked; the remainder is of unknown origin. The sample table records around 300,000 clones; 90% of these occur just once. Around 1.7% of the sample goes to the ten largest clones. The sequencing input was PBMCs or T cells enriched from blood (not recorded which). The receptors derive from a woman under 30 with acute COVID-19.

This chain uses TRBV28 with TRBJ1-4, with 8 nucleotides matching TRBD1. The CDR3 has 13 amino acids. The V segment lost 7 bases and the J segment 16 bases; nucleotides outside the gene matches: 14. Germline V gene lookup returns CDR1 MDHEN and CDR2 SYDVKM. Written as DNA, the CDR3 is TGTGCCAGCAAAGGAGGGACAGGCTCATACCCGTTTTTT. Protein: CASKGGTGSYPFF.

The chain is built from TRBV30 and TRBJ2-3; possibly TRBD2 for D (5 bases). Per the germline V gene, CDR1 is GTSNPN and CDR2 is SVGIG (reference sequence). This CDR3 is 14 amino acids long. Trimming removed 2 bases at V and 1 base at J, with 10 bases between. In nucleotides, the CDR3 is TGTGCCTGGAGTTTCGGAGCGGGCACAGATACGCAGTATTTT. Translating it yields CAWSFGAGTDTQYF.

The rearrangement uses TRBV27 and TRBJ2-2; D gene unclear. CDR1 is MNHEY and CDR2 is SMNVEV in the germline V gene (reference sequence). CDR3 length: 14 residues. V was trimmed by 4 bases and J by 4 bases, leaving 10 bases between them. The CDR3 region is CASSSRSGTGELFF. CDR3 sequence (DNA): TGTGCCAGCAGTTCCCGCTCGGGCACCGGGGAGCTGTTTTTT.

The rearrangement joins TRBV6-5 to TRBJ1-3, with 9 bases aligning to TRBD1. The J segment lost 4 bases and the V segment lost 6 bases, leaving 4 bases of the junction unmatched. The CDR3 totals 14 residues. In germline, CDR1 is MNHEY, CDR2 SVGAGI. The CDR3 sequence is CASRPGTGGNTIYF. The CDR3 nucleotides read TGTGCCAGCAGGCCCGGGACAGGGGGAAACACCATATATTTT.

The rearrangement joins TRBV7-2 to TRBJ2-3; a possible D gene is TRBD2 (6 bases). Germline V lookup: CDR1 SGHTA, CDR2 FQGNSA. The CDR3 has 14 residues. V gave up 5 bases and J gave up 5 bases, with 14 bases separating them. CDR3 bases: TGTGCCAGCAGCCTCCGGGACTCGAAAGATACGCAGTATTTT. Translated: CASSLRDSKDTQYF.

This chain uses TRBV6-5 with TRBJ2-1, with 16 bases lining up with TRBD2. This CDR3 is 14 amino acids long. V was clipped by 8 bases and J by 8 bases; unmatched bases: 3. From germline, CDR1 is MNHEY and CDR2 SVGAGI. The CDR3 spells CASGGTSGRDEQFF. CDR3 DNA: TGTGCCAGCGGCGGGACTAGCGGGAGGGATGAGCAGTTCTTC.

This chain links TRBV5-1 with TRBJ2-1; possibly TRBD2 for D (5 bases). The CDR3 length is 11 residues. Germline V gene lookup returns CDR1 SGHRS and CDR2 YFSETQ. V was cut by 4 bases and J by 10 bases, with 9 bases left in between. The CDR3 loop reads CASSLTGEQFF. The CDR3 DNA is TGCGCCAGCAGCCTCACGGGGGAGCAGTTCTTC.

This clone has a handful of counts. This rearrangement joins TRBV19 to TRBJ2-2, with 16 bases aligning to TRBD2. V lost 3 bases, J lost 8 bases, and 12 bases stayed unmatched. The CDR3 is 19 amino acids. CDR1 is LNHDA, CDR2 SQIVND, per germline (reference sequence). CDR3 DNA sequence: TGTGCCAGTAGTATGAAGGGGACTAGCGGGAGGGCCCTATCGGGGGAGCTGTTTTTT. Its protein is CASSMKGTSGRALSGELFF. Drawing the rest from reference TRBV19 and TRBJ2-2, the complete variable domain is DGGITQSPKYLFRKEGQNVTLSCEQNLNHDAMYWYRQDPGQGLRLIYYSQIVNDFQKGDIAEGYSVSREKKESFPLTVTSAQKNPTAFYLCASSMKGTSGRALSGELFFGEGSRLTVL.

The chain couples TRBV12-3 or TRBV12-4 to TRBJ1-1; D gene ambiguous. The CDR3 is 13 residues long. Between the trimmed V and J ends, which lost 3 bases and 2 bases, there was a span of 7 bases. The CDR3 loop reads CASSFRRNTEAFF. The CDR3 nucleotides are TGTGCCAGCAGTTTTCGGAGAAACACTGAAGCTTTCTTT.